This TCR beta chain was observed in a study of shared clonotypes between healthy human individuals. Study conclusions and caveats: Rarefaction revealed incomplete sorted-subset sequencing despite large depth. The study found lower generation probabilities in non-shared clonotypes than in those shared by all four donors. The sharing of roughly 5% of naive CD4 clonotypes was seen across a handful of donors.

Terminally differentiated effector memory CD45RA+ cells were excluded by CCR7 positive selection of CD45RO-negative cells. This clone was observed a single time. As yet, its antigen is unknown. After removal of 2 bases from V and 8 bases from J, the junction contained 12 bases not matched to a gene. CDR1 is SGHNT, CDR2 YYREEE, per germline (reference sequence). This CDR3 spans 15 amino acids. Deep level was the assay's run setting. This table comes from immunoSEQ multiplex PCR, and its TCRdb copy is limited to in-frame clones, with some not included. The profile shows some 2,100,000 clones, just over 90% of them singletons.

V gene TRBV5-4 combines with J gene TRBJ1-2, with 7 bases identical to TRBD1. Source material: naive CD8+ T cells from PBMCs. This TCR was recovered from a man in his late teens or twenties in good health. Some clones in this sample may be carry-over from other donors' samples. In nucleotides, the CDR3 is TGTGCCAGCAGCTTAGCGTGGGCGCAGGGGGGGGGCTACACCTTC. Its translation: CASSLAWAQGGGYTF.